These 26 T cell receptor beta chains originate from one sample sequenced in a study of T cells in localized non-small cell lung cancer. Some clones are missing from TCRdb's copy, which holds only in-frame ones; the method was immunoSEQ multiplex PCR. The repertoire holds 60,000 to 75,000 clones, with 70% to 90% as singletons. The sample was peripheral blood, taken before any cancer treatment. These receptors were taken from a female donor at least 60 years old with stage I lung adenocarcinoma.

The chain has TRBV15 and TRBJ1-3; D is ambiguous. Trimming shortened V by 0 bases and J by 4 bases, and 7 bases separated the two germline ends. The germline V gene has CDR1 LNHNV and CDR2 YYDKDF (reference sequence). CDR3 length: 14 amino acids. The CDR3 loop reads CATSREQLGNTIYF. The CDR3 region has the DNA TGTGCCACCAGCAGAGAGCAGTTAGGAAACACCATATATTTT.

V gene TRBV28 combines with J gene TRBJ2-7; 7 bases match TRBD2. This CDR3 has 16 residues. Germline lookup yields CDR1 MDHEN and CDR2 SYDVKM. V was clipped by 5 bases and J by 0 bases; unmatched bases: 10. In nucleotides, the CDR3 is TGTGCCAGCAGTCCAAGCGGGGTAGGGAGCTCCTACGAGCAGTACTTC. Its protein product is CASSPSGVGSSYEQYF.

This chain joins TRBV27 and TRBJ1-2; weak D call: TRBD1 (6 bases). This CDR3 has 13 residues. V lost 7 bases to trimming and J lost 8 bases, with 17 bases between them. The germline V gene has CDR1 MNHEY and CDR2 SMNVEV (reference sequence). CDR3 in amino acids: CASTARGGRGYTF. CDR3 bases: TGTGCCAGCACTGCTCGAGGGGGGAGGGGCTACACCTTC.

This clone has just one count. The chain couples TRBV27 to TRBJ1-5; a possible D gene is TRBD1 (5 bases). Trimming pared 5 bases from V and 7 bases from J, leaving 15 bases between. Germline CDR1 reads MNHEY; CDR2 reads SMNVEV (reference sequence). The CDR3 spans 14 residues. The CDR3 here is CASSPGRGDQPQHF. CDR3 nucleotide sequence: TGTGCCAGCAGTCCGGGACGGGGGGACCAGCCCCAGCATTTT.

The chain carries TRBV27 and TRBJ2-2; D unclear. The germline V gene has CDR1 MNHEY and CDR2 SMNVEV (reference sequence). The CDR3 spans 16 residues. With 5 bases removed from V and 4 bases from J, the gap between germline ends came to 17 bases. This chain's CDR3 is CASSPYSLAATGELFF. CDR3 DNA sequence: TGTGCCAGCAGTCCCTATAGTCTCGCTGCCACCGGGGAGCTGTTTTTT.

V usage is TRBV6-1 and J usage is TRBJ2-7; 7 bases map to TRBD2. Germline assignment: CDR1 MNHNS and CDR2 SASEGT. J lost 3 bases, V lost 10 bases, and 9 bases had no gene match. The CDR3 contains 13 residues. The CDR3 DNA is TGTGCCATTTCCTTTGGGGGGGGCTACGAGCAGTACTTC. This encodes CAISFGGGYEQYF.

The CDR3 protein is CASNRAQETQYF. CDR3 in DNA: TGTGCCAGCAACAGGGCCCAAGAGACCCAGTACTTC. The genes are TRBV11-2 and TRBJ2-5; a weak D match, TRBD1 (6 bases). CDR1 is SGHAT and CDR2 is FQNNGV in the germline V gene. Trimming removed 7 bases at V and 1 base at J, with 7 bases between. The CDR3 length is 12 residues.

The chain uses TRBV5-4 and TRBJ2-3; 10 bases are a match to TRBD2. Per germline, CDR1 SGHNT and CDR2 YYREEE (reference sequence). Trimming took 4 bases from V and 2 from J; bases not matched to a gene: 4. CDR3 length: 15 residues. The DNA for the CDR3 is TGTGCCAGCAGCCCGGGACTAGCGTACACAGATACGCAGTATTTT. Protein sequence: CASSPGLAYTDTQYF.

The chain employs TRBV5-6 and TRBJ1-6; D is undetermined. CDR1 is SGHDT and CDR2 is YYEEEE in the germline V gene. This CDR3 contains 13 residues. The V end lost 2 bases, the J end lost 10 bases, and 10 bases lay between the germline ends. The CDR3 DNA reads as TGTGCCAGCAGCTTCGTTGGTGGCTCACCCCTCCACTTT. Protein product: CASSFVGGSPLHF.

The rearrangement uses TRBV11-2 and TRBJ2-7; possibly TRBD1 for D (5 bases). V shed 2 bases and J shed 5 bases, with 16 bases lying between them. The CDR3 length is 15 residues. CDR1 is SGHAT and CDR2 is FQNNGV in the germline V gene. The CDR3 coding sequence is TGTGCCAGCAGCTTATCTGGCGACCTGGGGCACGAGCAGTACTTC. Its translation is CASSLSGDLGHEQYF.

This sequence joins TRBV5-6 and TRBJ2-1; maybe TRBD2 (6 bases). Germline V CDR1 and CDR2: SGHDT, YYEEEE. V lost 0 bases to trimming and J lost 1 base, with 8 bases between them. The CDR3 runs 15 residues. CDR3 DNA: TGTGCCAGCAGCTTGGCCGGGACTTCCTACAATGAGCAGTTCTTC. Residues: CASSLAGTSYNEQFF.

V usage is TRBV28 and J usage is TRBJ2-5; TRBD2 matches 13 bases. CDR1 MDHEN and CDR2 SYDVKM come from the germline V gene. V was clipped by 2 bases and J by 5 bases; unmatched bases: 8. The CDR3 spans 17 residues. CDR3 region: CASSLETSGGTRETQYF. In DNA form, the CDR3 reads TGTGCCAGCAGTTTAGAGACTAGCGGGGGGACAAGGGAGACCCAGTACTTC.

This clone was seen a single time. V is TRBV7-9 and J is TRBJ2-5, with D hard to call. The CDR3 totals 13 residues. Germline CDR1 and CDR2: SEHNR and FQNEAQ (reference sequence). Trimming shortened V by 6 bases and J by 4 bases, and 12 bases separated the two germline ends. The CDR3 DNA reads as TGTGCCAGCAGGACCGACAATCGAGAGACCCAGTACTTC. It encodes CASRTDNRETQYF.

CDR3 region: CASSLKTGEQYF. The CDR3 bases are TGTGCCAGCAGTCTAAAGACGGGGGAGCAGTACTTC. The rearrangement links TRBV6-5 to TRBJ2-7, with D tentatively TRBD2 (5 bases). Germline CDR1 and CDR2: MNHEY and SVGAGI. The CDR3 sequence is 12 residues long. V shed 5 bases and J shed 7 bases, with 12 bases lying between them.

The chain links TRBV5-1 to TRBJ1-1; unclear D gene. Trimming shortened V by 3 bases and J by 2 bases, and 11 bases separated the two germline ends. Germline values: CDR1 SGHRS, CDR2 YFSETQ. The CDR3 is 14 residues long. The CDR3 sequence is CASSSSSRNTEAFF. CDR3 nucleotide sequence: TGCGCCAGCAGCTCGTCGTCCCGAAACACTGAAGCTTTCTTT. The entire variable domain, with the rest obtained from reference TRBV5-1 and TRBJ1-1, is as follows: KAGVTQTPRYLIKTRGQQVTLSCSPISGHRSVSWYQQTPGQGLQFLFEYFSETQRNKGNFPGRFSGRQFSNSRSEMNVSTLELGDSALYLCASSSSSRNTEAFFGQGTRLTVV.

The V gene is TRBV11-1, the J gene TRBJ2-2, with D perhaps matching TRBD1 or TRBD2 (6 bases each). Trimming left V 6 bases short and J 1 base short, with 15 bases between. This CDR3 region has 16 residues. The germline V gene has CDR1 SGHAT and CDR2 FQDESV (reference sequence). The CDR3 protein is CASRPLKGGNTGELFF. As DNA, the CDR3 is TGTGCCAGCAGACCGCTAAAGGGGGGGAACACCGGGGAGCTGTTTTTT. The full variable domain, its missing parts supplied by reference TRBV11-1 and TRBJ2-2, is EAEVAQSPRYKITEKSQAVAFWCDPISGHATLYWYRQILGQGPELLVQFQDESVVDDSQLPKDRFSAERLKGVDSTLKIQPAELGDSAMYLCASRPLKGGNTGELFFGEGSRLTVL.

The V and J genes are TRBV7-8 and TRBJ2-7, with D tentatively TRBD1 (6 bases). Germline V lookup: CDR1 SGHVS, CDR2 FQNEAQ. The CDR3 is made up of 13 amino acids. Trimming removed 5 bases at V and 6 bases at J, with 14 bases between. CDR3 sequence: CASSKTGLLEQYF. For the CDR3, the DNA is TGTGCCAGCAGCAAGACAGGTCTGCTCGAGCAGTACTTC.

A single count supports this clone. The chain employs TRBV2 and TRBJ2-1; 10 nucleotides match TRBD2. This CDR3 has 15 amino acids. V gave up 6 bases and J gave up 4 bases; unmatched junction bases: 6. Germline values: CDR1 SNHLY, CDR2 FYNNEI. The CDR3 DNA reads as TGTGCCAGCAGACTTCTAGCGGGAGTTTACAATGAGCAGTTCTTC. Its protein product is CASRLLAGVYNEQFF.

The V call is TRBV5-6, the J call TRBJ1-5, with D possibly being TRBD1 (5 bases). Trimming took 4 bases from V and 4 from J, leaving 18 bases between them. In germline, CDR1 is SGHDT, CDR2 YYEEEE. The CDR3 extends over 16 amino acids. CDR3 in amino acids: CASSPNGGRTNQPQHF. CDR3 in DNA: TGTGCCAGCAGCCCAAACGGGGGACGAACTAATCAGCCCCAGCATTTT.

CDR3 nucleotides: TGCGCCAGCAGCCAAGAATCGGGGAATTCACCCCTCCACTTT. Protein: CASSQESGNSPLHF. The rearrangement links TRBV4-1 to TRBJ1-6, with D hard to call. The CDR3 length is 14 residues. Per germline, CDR1 MGHRA and CDR2 YSYEKL. Trimming took off 0 bases at V and 7 bases at J, with 7 bases between the two ends.

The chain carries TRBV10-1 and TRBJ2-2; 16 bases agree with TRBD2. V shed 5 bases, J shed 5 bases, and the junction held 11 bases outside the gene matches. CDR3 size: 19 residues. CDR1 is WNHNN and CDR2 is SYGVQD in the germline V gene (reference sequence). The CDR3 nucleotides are TGCGCCAGCAGTTCTCCGGGACTAGCGGGAGGGCCTGGTACCGGGGAGCTGTTTTTT. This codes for CASSSPGLAGGPGTGELFF.

CDR3 nucleotides: TGTGCCAGCAGCCCTCGGGGGCGGGAGGGTATGGATACGCAGTATTTT. Translation: CASSPRGREGMDTQYF. The chain joins TRBV9 to TRBJ2-3; the match to TRBD2 covers 9 bases. The CDR3 length is 16 residues. V lost 4 bases and J lost 6; bases outside the gene matches: 12. The germline V gene encodes CDR1 SGDLS and CDR2 YYNGEE.

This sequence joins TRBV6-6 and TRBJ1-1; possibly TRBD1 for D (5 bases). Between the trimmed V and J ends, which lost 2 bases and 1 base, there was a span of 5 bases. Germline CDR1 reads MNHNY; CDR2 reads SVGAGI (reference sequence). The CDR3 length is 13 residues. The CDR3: CASSYGQNTEAFF. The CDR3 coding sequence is TGTGCCAGCAGTTACGGACAGAACACTGAAGCTTTCTTT.

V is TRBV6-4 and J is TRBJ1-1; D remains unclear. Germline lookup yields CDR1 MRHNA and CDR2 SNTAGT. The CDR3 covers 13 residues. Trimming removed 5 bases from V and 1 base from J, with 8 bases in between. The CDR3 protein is CASSIETNTEAFF. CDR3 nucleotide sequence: TGTGCCAGCAGTATAGAGACGAACACTGAAGCTTTCTTT.

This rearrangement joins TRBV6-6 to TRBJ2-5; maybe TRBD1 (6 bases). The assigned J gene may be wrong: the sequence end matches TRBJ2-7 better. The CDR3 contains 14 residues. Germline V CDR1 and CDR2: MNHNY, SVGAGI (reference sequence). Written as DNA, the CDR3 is TGTGCCAGCACCCTACGATCCGGGACAACCGAGCAGTACTTC. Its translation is CASTLRSGTTEQYF.

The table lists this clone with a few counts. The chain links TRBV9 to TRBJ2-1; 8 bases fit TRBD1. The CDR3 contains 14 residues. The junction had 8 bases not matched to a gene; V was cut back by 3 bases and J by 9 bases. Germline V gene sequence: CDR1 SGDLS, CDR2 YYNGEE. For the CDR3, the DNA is TGTGCCAGCAGCGCCAGGACAGGGTGGGGTGAGCAGTTCTTC. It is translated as CASSARTGWGEQFF.